Listed below are T cell receptor beta chains from one sample, sequenced in a study of cytomegalovirus exposure and HLA in healthy donors. The assay was immunoSEQ multiplex PCR, and TCRdb's table has in-frame clones only and misses some. This table has around 120,000 clones, 75% to 90% appearing once. The sample comprised PBMCs. The receptors originated from a female donor in good health and CMV-seropositive. Both conserved end residues are part of each CDR3. D genes are given only for firm matches. Only some rows state a clone size, as once, few, many or a class for expanded clones.

d_gene	v_gene	j_gene	abundance	CDR3nt	CDR3aa
.	TRBV5-1	TRBJ1-1	.	TGCGCCAGCAGCCCGACCACTGACGGGGCTGAAGCTTTCTTT	CASSPTTDGAEAFF
TRBD1	TRBV7-6	TRBJ1-1	few	TGTGCCAGCAGCTTGGGACAGAAGAACACTGAAGCTTTCTTT	CASSLGQKNTEAFF
.	TRBV7-9	TRBJ1-4	.	TGTTCCAGTGGTGCAGCGAATGAAAAACTGTTTTTT	CSSGAANEKLFF
.	TRBV6-6	TRBJ2-7	.	TGTGCCAGCAGCTTTCCACAGTCGTACGAGCAGTACTTC	CASSFPQSYEQYF
TRBD2	TRBV4-2	TRBJ2-3	.	TGTGCCAGCAGCCCCCAACTCCTTCTAGCGGGGCGCACAGATACGCAGTATTTT	CASSPQLLLAGRTDTQYF
.	TRBV5-1	TRBJ1-1	.	TGCGCCAGCAGCTTGGGGCACGGGGTGGGGACTGAAGCTTTCTTT	CASSLGHGVGTEAFF
.	TRBV10-3	TRBJ1-2	few	TGTGCCATCAGTGAGTCGGCAGTCTATGGCTACACCTTC	CAISESAVYGYTF
.	TRBV5-4	TRBJ2-7	.	TGTGCCAGCAGCTGGCGGTCTGGGACAACCGAGCAGTACTTC	CASSWRSGTTEQYF
TRBD1	TRBV5-1	TRBJ2-7	.	TGCGCCAGCACCCCAGGGGGACCCCCCTCCTACGAGCAGTACTTC	CASTPGGPPSYEQYF
TRBD1	TRBV12-5	TRBJ1-1	.	TGTGCTAGTGGAGGGACAGGGGCGGCAGCTTTCTTT	CASGGTGAAAFF
.	TRBV5-6	TRBJ1-4	.	TGTGCCAGCAGGCCTCAGGGAGGTAATGAAAAACTGTTTTTT	CASRPQGGNEKLFF
.	TRBV30	TRBJ2-1	.	TGTGCCTGGAGTACATATTCCTACAATGAGCAGTTCTTC	CAWSTYSYNEQFF
.	TRBV30	TRBJ1-2	.	TGTGCCTGGAGTGTACAATCTGGCTATGGCTACACCTTC	CAWSVQSGYGYTF
TRBD2	TRBV5-4	TRBJ2-5	.	TGTGCCAGCAGCTCCGGGACTACCAAAGAGACCCAGTACTTC	CASSSGTTKETQYF
.	TRBV30	TRBJ2-7	few	TGTGCCTTCGGCAGGGCGTCCGAGCAGTACTTC	CAFGRASEQYF
.	TRBV5-4	TRBJ2-7	.	TGTGCCAGCAGCTTGGGAATGGGTGAGGTAGTGAACGAGCAGTACTTC	CASSLGMGEVVNEQYF
TRBD2	TRBV2	TRBJ2-7	.	TGTGCCAGCAGTCCCGGGACTAGCGGGGTACACTACGAGCAGTACTTC	CASSPGTSGVHYEQYF
.	TRBV29-1	TRBJ1-1	.	TGCAGCGTTGAAATCCAAACGGGCACTGAAGCTTTCTTT	CSVEIQTGTEAFF
TRBD1	TRBV18	TRBJ1-6	.	TGTGCCAGCTCACCCGGGACAGTAAATTCACCCCTCCACTTT	CASSPGTVNSPLHF
.	TRBV27	TRBJ2-2	.	TGTGCCAGCAGTTTCCCCGGGGGGGAGCTGTTTTTT	CASSFPGGELFF
TRBD1	TRBV9	TRBJ1-4	.	TGTGCCAGCAGCGCCACAGGGGGCGCGTTGGCTAATGAAAAGCTGTTTTTT	CASSATGGALANEKLFF
.	TRBV18	TRBJ1-2	.	TGTGCCAGCTCACCCCCCATTTGGGCCGATGGCTACACCTTC	CASSPPIWADGYTF
.	TRBV4-3	TRBJ2-1	.	TGCGCCAGCAGCCAGGGGCCCGTGTATGAGCAGTTCTTC	CASSQGPVYEQFF
.	TRBV2	TRBJ1-6	once	TGTGCCAGCGACGGGACTTATTCACCCCTCCACTTT	CASDGTYSPLHF
.	TRBV5-1	TRBJ1-1	.	TGCGCCAGCAGCTTGACATACATGAACACTGAAGCTTTCTTT	CASSLTYMNTEAFF
TRBD2	TRBV7-8	TRBJ2-1	few	TGTGCCAGCAGCTTAGGACTAGCGGTATACAATGAGCAGTTCTTC	CASSLGLAVYNEQFF
.	TRBV7-2	TRBJ1-2	.	TGTGCCAGCAGCTTAGACTCTGGCTACACCTTC	CASSLDSGYTF
TRBD2	TRBV10-3	TRBJ2-5	once	TGTGCCATCTCATCAGCGGGGGGCGGGGAGACCCAGTACTTC	CAISSAGGGETQYF
TRBD1	TRBV19	TRBJ1-2	.	TGTGCCAGTATGGGGAGAGACAGGGGGCCAAACTATGGCTACACCTTC	CASMGRDRGPNYGYTF
TRBD1	TRBV25-1	TRBJ1-2	few	TGTGCCAGGGTTGCCGGCACAGGGGGAGGCGGCTACACCTTC	CARVAGTGGGGYTF
TRBD2	TRBV5-1	TRBJ2-7	.	TGCGCCAGCAGCCCCGAAGGAGCGGGACACGAGCAGTACTTC	CASSPEGAGHEQYF
TRBD1	TRBV2	TRBJ2-3	.	TGTGCCAGCCGGGACAGGGAATATACGCAGTATTTT	CASRDREYTQYF
.	TRBV6-5	TRBJ2-7	.	TGTGCCAGCAGTTACTCGCCTCGGACAGACGAGCAGTACTTC	CASSYSPRTDEQYF
.	TRBV7-2	TRBJ2-1	.	TGTGCCAGCAGCTTAGATGGAGGGCAGTTCTTC	CASSLDGGQFF
TRBD2	TRBV5-1	TRBJ2-3	.	TGCGCCAGCAGCGAGCGGGGCCCAGATACGCAGTATTTT	CASSERGPDTQYF
.	TRBV30	TRBJ2-5	.	TGTGCCTGGAGAAGCACGGGCCAAGAGACCCAGTACTTC	CAWRSTGQETQYF
TRBD1	TRBV13	TRBJ1-1	few	TGTGCCAGCAGCTTTACCAACAGGGGCCGGGGCGCTGAAGCTTTCTTT	CASSFTNRGRGAEAFF
TRBD1	TRBV5-4	TRBJ2-2	.	TGTGCCAGCAGCTTGAGCTCGGGACAGAAAACCGGGGAGCTGTTTTTT	CASSLSSGQKTGELFF
.	TRBV6-1	TRBJ1-1	.	TGTGCCAGCAGTGACGACAATTCAGGGCCCACTGAAGCTTTCTTT	CASSDDNSGPTEAFF
TRBD1	TRBV5-1	TRBJ1-5	.	TGCGCCAGCAGCCCCAGGTTGACAGGGGGATTCTATCGAAGTCAGCCCCAGCATTTT	CASSPRLTGGFYRSQPQHF
TRBD2	TRBV9	TRBJ2-5	.	TGTGCCAGCAGCCCAGCGGGGGGGCACAAAGAGACCCAGTACTTC	CASSPAGGHKETQYF
TRBD1	TRBV5-4	TRBJ2-7	.	TGTGCCAGCAGCTTGGGGGGGACAGGGGGCGCCGAGCAGTACTTC	CASSLGGTGGAEQYF
.	TRBV7-8	TRBJ1-3	.	TGTGCCAGCAGCTTAGGCGTCTTTAGAGCTGGAAACACCATATATTTT	CASSLGVFRAGNTIYF
.	TRBV7-2	TRBJ2-2	few	TGTGCCAGCAGCTTAAGCCAGGGTAGGGGCACCGGGGAGCTGTTTTTT	CASSLSQGRGTGELFF
TRBD2	TRBV7-9	TRBJ2-5	.	TGTGCCAGCAGCTTCGGACTAGCGGGGCCCTCTTTGGAGACCCAGTACTTC	CASSFGLAGPSLETQYF
.	TRBV18	TRBJ2-7	.	TGTGCCAGCTCACCACCGACAGCCTACGAGCAGTACTTC	CASSPPTAYEQYF
TRBD1	TRBV5-8	TRBJ1-1	.	TGTGCCAGCAGCTTACGATATACAGGGGGCGGGAAGAGCACTGAAGCTTTCTTT	CASSLRYTGGGKSTEAFF
.	TRBV19	TRBJ2-2	few	TGTGCCAGTAGCTTGACAGGGACTGTGGAGCTGTTTTTT	CASSLTGTVELFF
TRBD1	TRBV30	TRBJ1-1	.	TGTGCCTGGAGTGGAACAAGGACAGGGGGCTCCACTGAAGCTTTCTTT	CAWSGTRTGGSTEAFF
TRBD1	TRBV6-1	TRBJ1-6	.	TGTGCCAGCAGTGAAGGGACAGGGCGGTCACCCCTCCACTTT	CASSEGTGRSPLHF